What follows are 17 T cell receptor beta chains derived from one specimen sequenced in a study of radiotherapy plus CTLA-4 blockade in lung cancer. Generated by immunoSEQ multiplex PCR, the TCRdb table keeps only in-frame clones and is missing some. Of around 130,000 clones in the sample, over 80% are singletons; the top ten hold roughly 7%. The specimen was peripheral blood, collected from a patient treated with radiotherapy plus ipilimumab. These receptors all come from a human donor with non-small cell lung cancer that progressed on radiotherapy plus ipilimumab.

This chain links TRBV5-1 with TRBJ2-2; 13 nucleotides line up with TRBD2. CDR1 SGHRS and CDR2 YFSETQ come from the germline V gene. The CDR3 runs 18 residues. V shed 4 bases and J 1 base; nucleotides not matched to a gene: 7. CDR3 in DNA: TGCGCCAGCAGCCCCAGGACTAGCGGGAGAGGGAACACCGGGGAGCTGTTTTTT. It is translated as CASSPRTSGRGNTGELFF.

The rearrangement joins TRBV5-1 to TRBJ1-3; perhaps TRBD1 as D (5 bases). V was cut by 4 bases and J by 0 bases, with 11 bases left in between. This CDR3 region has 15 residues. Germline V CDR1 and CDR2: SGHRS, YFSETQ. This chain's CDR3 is CASSIGTASGNTIYF. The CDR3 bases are TGCGCCAGCAGCATCGGGACGGCCTCTGGAAACACCATATATTTT. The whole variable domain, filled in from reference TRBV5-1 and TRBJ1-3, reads KAGVTQTPRYLIKTRGQQVTLSCSPISGHRSVSWYQQTPGQGLQFLFEYFSETQRNKGNFPGRFSGRQFSNSRSEMNVSTLELGDSALYLCASSIGTASGNTIYFGEGSWLTVV.

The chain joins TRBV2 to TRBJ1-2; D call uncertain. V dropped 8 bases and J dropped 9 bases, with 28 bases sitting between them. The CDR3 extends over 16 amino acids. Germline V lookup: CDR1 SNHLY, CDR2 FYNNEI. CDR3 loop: CASDGSVRSSRDRYTF. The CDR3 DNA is TGTGCCAGCGACGGGTCGGTCAGGTCCTCAAGGGATCGCTACACCTTC.

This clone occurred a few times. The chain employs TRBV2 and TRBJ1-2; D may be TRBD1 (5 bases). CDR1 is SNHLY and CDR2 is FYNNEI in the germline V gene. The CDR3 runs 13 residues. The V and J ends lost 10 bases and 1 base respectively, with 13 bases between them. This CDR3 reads CATHGGLNYGYTF. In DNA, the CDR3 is TGTGCCACCCACGGGGGTCTTAACTATGGCTACACCTTC.

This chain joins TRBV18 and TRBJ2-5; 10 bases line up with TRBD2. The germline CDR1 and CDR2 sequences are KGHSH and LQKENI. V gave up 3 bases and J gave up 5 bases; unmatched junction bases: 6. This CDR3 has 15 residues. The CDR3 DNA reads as TGTGCCAGCTCACCTGCTAGCGGGAGTTTTGAGACCCAGTACTTC. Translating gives CASSPASGSFETQYF.

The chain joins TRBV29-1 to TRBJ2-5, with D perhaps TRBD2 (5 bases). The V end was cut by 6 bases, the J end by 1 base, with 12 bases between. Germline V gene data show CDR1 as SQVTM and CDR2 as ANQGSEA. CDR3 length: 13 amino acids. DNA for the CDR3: TGCAGCGTCCGATCGGGATTCCAAGAGACCCAGTACTTC. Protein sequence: CSVRSGFQETQYF. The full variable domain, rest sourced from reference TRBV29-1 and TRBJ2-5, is SAVISQKPSRDICQRGTSLTIQCQVDSQVTMMFWYRQQPGQSLTLIATANQGSEATYESGFVIDKFPISRPNLTFSTLTVSNMSPEDSSIYLCSVRSGFQETQYFGPGTRLLVL.

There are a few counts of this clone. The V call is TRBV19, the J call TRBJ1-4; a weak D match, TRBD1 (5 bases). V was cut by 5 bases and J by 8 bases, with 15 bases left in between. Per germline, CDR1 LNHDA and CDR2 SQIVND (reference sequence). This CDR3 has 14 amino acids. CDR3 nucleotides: TGTGCCAGTAGTCCTCGGGGCCAGACGGAAAAACTGTTTTTT. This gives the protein CASSPRGQTEKLFF.

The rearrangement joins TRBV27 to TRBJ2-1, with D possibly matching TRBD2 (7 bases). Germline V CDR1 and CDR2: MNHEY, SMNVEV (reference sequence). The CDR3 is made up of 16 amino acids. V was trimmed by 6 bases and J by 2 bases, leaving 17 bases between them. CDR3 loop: CASSPRPGGPYNEQFF. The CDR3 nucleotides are TGTGCCAGCAGCCCCCGTCCCGGGGGGCCCTACAATGAGCAGTTCTTC.

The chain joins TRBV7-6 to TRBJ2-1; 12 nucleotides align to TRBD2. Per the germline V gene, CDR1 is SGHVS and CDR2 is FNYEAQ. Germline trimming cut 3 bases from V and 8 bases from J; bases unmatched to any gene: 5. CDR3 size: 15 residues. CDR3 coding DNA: TGTGCCAGCAGCTTGGCTAGCGGGAGGGAATATGAGCAGTTCTTC. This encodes CASSLASGREYEQFF.

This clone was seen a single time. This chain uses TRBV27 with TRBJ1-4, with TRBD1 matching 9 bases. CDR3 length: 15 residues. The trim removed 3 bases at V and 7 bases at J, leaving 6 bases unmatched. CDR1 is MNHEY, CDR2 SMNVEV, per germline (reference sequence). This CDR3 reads CASSLWGDRAEKLFF. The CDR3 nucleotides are TGTGCCAGCAGTTTGTGGGGGGACAGGGCTGAAAAACTGTTTTTT.

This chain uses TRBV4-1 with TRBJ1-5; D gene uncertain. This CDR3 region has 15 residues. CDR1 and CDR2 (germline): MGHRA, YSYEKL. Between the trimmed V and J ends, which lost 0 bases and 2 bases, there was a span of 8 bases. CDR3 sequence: CASSQDSAGNQPQHF. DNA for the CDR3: TGCGCCAGCAGCCAAGACTCGGCAGGCAATCAGCCCCAGCATTTT.

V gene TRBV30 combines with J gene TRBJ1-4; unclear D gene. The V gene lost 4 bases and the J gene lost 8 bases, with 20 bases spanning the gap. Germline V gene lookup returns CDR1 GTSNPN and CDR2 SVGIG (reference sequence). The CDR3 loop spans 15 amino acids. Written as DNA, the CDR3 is TGTGCCTGGACCCCCTTCGAAGGGTTGAGGGAAAAACTGTTTTTT. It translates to CAWTPFEGLREKLFF.

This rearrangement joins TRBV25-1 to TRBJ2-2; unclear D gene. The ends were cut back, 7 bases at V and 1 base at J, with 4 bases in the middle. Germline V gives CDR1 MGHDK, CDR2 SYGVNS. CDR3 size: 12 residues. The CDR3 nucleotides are TGTGCCAGCACAGGGAACACCGGGGAGCTGTTTTTT. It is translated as CASTGNTGELFF.

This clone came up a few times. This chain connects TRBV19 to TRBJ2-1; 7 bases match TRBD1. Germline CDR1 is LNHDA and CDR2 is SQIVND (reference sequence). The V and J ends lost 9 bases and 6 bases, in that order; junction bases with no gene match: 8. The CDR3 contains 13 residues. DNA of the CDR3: TGTGCCAGCTCTCGGGGACAGTCCAATGAGCAGTTCTTC. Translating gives CASSRGQSNEQFF.

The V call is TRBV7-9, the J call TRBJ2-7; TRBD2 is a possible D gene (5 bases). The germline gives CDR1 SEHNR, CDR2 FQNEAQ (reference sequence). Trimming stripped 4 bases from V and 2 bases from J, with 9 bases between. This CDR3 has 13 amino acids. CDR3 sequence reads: CASSYGLTYEQYF. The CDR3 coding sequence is TGTGCCAGCAGCTACGGACTTACCTACGAGCAGTACTTC.

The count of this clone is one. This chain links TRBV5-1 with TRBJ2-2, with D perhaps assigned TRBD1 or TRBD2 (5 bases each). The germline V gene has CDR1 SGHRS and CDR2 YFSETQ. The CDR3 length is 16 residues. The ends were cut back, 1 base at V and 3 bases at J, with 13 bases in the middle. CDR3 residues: CASSLLVGVDTGELFF. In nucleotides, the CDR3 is TGCGCCAGCAGCTTGTTGGTGGGGGTAGACACCGGGGAGCTGTTTTTT.

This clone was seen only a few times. The DNA of the CDR3 is TGTGCCAGCAGAATACTGCCTAGCTCCGTTACGCAGTATTTT. Its protein is CASRILPSSVTQYF. The V and J genes are TRBV7-9 and TRBJ2-3, with a weak D call TRBD2 (5 bases). V shed 6 bases and J shed 8 bases, with 18 bases lying between them. Germline CDR1 and CDR2: SEHNR and FQNEAQ (reference sequence). The CDR3 consists of 14 residues.